This passage covers 13 T cell receptor beta chains from one sample sequenced in a study of identifying expanded T cells in peripheral blood. Assay: immunoSEQ multiplex PCR; the TCRdb copy retains only in-frame clones and omits some. The sample contains approximately 92,000 clones, about 85% of which appear only once. Sequencing was done on a sample of blood. All receptors derive from a person aged 18 to 75 in good health.

The rearrangement uses TRBV10-2 and TRBJ2-7; the match to TRBD1 covers 7 bases. The CDR3 has 14 residues. CDR1 is WSHSY, CDR2 SAAADI, per germline. Losses at the gene ends were 4 bases for V and 3 bases for J; bases not matched to a gene: 6. CDR3 loop: CASSGIRGYYEQYF. The CDR3 nucleotides read TGCGCCAGCAGTGGAATCAGGGGGTACTACGAGCAGTACTTC.

The rearrangement links TRBV19 to TRBJ2-2; the match to TRBD1 covers 7 bases. V trimming: 7 bases; J trimming: 4 bases; junction bases outside the gene matches: 6. Looked up from germline, CDR1 is LNHDA and CDR2 is SQIVND (reference sequence). The CDR3 sequence is 14 residues long. CDR3 region: CASTMNRGTGELFF. In nucleotides, the CDR3 is TGTGCCAGTACCATGAACAGGGGCACCGGGGAGCTGTTTTTT. Using reference TRBV19 and TRBJ2-2 for the parts outside the CDR3, the full variable domain is DGGITQSPKYLFRKEGQNVTLSCEQNLNHDAMYWYRQDPGQGLRLIYYSQIVNDFQKGDIAEGYSVSREKKESFPLTVTSAQKNPTAFYLCASTMNRGTGELFFGEGSRLTVL.

DNA of the CDR3: TGCGCCAGCAGCCTACAGGGCGAGCAGTACTTC. It yields the protein CASSLQGEQYF. V is TRBV5-1 and J is TRBJ2-7; tentatively, D is TRBD1 (6 bases). The V gene lost 4 bases and the J gene lost 6 bases, with 8 bases spanning the gap. The CDR3 runs 11 residues. CDR1 and CDR2 (germline): SGHRS, YFSETQ.

The chain is built from TRBV7-2 and TRBJ2-7; D tentatively fits TRBD1 or TRBD2 (5 bases each). Germline V CDR1 and CDR2: SGHTA, FQGNSA. Trimming removed 4 bases from V and 1 base from J, with 17 bases in between. CDR3 length equals 16 residues. CDR3 bases: TGTGCCAGCAGCTCGGCGGGTGGGGCCCCTTCCTACGAGCAGTACTTC. This sequence encodes CASSSAGGAPSYEQYF.

The CDR3 nucleotides are TGTGCCAGCAGCCACGGGACATGGAGGGTAGCGAACACTGAAGCTTTCTTT. It encodes CASSHGTWRVANTEAFF. The chain joins TRBV11-2 to TRBJ1-1, with TRBD1 as a possible D gene (6 bases). The CDR3 spans 17 residues. V lost 5 bases, J lost 1 base, and 20 bases lay in between. Germline V gene sequence: CDR1 SGHAT, CDR2 FQNNGV. The full variable domain, with the rest looked up from reference TRBV11-2 and TRBJ1-1, is EAGVAQSPRYKIIEKRQSVAFWCNPISGHATLYWYQQILGQGPKLLIQFQNNGVVDDSQLPKDRFSAERLKGVDSTLKIQPAKLEDSAVYLCASSHGTWRVANTEAFFGQGTRLTVV.

The V and J genes are TRBV11-3 and TRBJ1-4; possible D gene TRBD1, 6 bases. CDR3 length: 12 residues. The V gene's germline CDR1 is SGHNT and CDR2 YENEEA. The germline V and J ends were trimmed by 5 bases and 13 bases, with 14 bases remaining between them. CDR3 bases: TGTGCCAGCAGCCAATCGGGGGGCAGACTGTTTTTT. The encoded protein is CASSQSGGRLFF.

This clone was counted between two and nine times. The chain joins TRBV7-2 to TRBJ2-3, with D perhaps TRBD1 (5 bases). Trimming shortened V by 6 bases and J by 7 bases, and 23 bases separated the two germline ends. The CDR3 is 16 amino acids. CDR1 SGHTA and CDR2 FQGNSA come from the germline V gene. CDR3 loop: CASSPNTGAPRNTQYF. The CDR3 region has the DNA TGTGCCAGCAGTCCTAACACTGGGGCCCCTAGGAATACGCAGTATTTT.

The rearrangement uses TRBV7-9 and TRBJ1-1; 9 bases are shared with TRBD1. The V and J ends lost 4 bases and 0 bases, in that order; junction bases with no gene match: 9. The V gene's germline CDR1 is SEHNR and CDR2 FQNEAQ (reference sequence). This CDR3 region has 17 residues. The CDR3 loop reads CASSSKGQGILNTEAFF. The CDR3 nucleotides read TGTGCCAGCAGCTCGAAAGGACAGGGGATATTGAACACTGAAGCTTTCTTT.

This chain uses TRBV7-2 with TRBJ2-1; 8 nucleotides match TRBD1. Germline V lookup: CDR1 SGHTA, CDR2 FQGNSA. V gave up 4 bases and J gave up 2 bases; unmatched junction bases: 4. This CDR3 region has 15 residues. The CDR3 spells CASSSDRGPYNEQFF. DNA for the CDR3: TGTGCCAGCAGCTCCGACAGGGGCCCCTACAATGAGCAGTTCTTC.

The V call is TRBV11-3, the J call TRBJ1-1, with 7 bases matching TRBD1. CDR1 and CDR2 from the germline V gene are SGHNT and YENEEA. Trimming at V came to 8 bases and at J to 7 bases, leaving 10 bases not matched to a gene. This CDR3 spans 13 amino acids. This CDR3 is CASSRRDSNEAFF. The DNA of the CDR3 is TGTGCCAGCTCACGGAGGGACAGCAATGAAGCTTTCTTT.

V usage is TRBV14 and J usage is TRBJ2-1; 10 nucleotides line up with TRBD2. With V trimmed by 1 base and J by 10 bases, 7 bases remained unmatched. The germline gives CDR1 SGHDN, CDR2 FVKESK. This CDR3 is built from 15 residues. In DNA form, the CDR3 reads TGTGCCAGCAGCCAAGCCAGCGGGGGGGCTTGGGAGCAGTTCTTC. Translated: CASSQASGGAWEQFF.

The chain is built from TRBV7-2 and TRBJ1-3; D is perhaps TRBD1 (6 bases). CDR1 is SGHTA and CDR2 is FQGNSA in the germline V gene. The V end lost 0 bases, the J end lost 0 bases, and 12 bases lay between the germline ends. The CDR3 has 17 amino acids. As DNA, the CDR3 is TGTGCCAGCAGCTTAGCGTTGGGGGCTAACTCTGGAAACACCATATATTTT. Protein product: CASSLALGANSGNTIYF.

The rearrangement links TRBV27 to TRBJ1-1; the D gene is possibly TRBD1 (5 bases). Trimming took 2 bases from V and 4 from J, leaving 11 bases between them. The CDR3 contains 14 residues. The germline V gene has CDR1 MNHEY and CDR2 SMNVEV (reference sequence). The CDR3 loop is CASSLTGAGTEAFF. The DNA for the CDR3 is TGTGCCAGCAGTTTAACAGGAGCGGGCACTGAAGCTTTCTTT.